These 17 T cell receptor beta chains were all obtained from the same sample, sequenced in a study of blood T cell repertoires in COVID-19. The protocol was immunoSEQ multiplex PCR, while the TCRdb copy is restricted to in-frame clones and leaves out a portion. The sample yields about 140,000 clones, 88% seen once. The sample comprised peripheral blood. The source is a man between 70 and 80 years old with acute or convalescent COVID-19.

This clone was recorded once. CDR3 region: CASIGLAGNTGELFF. CDR3 coding DNA: TGTGCCAGCATAGGGCTAGCGGGGAACACCGGGGAGCTGTTTTTT. This chain connects TRBV6-5 to TRBJ2-2; 8 nucleotides agree with TRBD2. The germline V gene encodes CDR1 MNHEY and CDR2 SVGAGI. Trimming removed 7 bases from V and 1 base from J; junction bases left unmatched: 5. CDR3 length equals 15 residues.

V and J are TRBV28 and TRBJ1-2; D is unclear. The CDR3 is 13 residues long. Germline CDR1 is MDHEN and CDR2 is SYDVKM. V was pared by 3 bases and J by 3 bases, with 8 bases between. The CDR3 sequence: CASSLVTDYGYTF. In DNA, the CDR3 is TGTGCCAGCAGTTTGGTAACAGACTATGGCTACACCTTC.

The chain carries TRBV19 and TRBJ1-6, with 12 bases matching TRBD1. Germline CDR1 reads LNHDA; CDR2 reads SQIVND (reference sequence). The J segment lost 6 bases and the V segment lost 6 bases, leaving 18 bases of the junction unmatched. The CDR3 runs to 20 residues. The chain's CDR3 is CASRPTPGTGGADSNSPLHF. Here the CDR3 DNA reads TGTGCCAGTAGACCTACTCCCGGGACAGGGGGCGCGGATTCTAATTCACCCCTCCACTTT.

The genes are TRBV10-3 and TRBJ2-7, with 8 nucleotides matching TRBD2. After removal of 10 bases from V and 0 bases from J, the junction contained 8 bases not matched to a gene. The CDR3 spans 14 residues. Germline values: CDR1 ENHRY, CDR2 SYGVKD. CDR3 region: CATFSLADSYEQYF. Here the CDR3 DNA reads TGTGCCACCTTCTCACTAGCGGACTCCTACGAGCAGTACTTC.

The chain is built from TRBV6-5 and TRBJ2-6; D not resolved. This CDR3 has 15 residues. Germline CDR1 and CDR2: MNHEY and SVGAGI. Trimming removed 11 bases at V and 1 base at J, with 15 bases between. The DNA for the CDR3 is TGTGCCGGTTCAGCAGGAAGATCTGGGGCCAACGTCCTGACTTTC. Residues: CAGSAGRSGANVLTF.

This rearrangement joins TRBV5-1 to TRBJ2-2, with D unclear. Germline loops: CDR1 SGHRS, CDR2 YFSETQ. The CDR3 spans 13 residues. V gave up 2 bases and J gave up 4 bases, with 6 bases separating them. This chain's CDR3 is CASSFVATGELFF. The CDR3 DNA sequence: TGCGCCAGCAGCTTTGTGGCCACCGGGGAGCTGTTTTTT.

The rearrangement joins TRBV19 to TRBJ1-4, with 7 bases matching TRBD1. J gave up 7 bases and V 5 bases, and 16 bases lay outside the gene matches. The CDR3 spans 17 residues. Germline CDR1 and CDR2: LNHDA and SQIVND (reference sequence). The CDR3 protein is CASSQSPGTDVVEKLFF. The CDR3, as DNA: TGTGCCAGTAGTCAGTCCCCGGGGACAGACGTAGTTGAAAAACTGTTTTTT.

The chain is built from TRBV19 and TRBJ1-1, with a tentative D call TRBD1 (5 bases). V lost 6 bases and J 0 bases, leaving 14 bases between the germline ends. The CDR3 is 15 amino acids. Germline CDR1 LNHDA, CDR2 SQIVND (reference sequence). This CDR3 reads CASRVRQTMNTEAFF. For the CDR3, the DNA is TGTGCCAGTAGGGTAAGACAGACCATGAACACTGAAGCTTTCTTT.

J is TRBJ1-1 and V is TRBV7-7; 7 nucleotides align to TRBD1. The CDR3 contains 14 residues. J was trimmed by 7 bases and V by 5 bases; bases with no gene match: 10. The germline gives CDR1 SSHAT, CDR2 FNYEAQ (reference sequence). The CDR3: CASSPIGGGDEAFF. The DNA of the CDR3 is TGTGCCAGCAGCCCAATTGGAGGGGGCGATGAAGCTTTCTTT.

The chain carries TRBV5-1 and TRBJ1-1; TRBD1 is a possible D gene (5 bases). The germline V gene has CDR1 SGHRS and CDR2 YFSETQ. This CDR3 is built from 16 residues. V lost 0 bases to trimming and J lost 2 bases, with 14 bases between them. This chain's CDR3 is CASSLGAWGGNTEAFF. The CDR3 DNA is TGCGCCAGCAGCTTGGGTGCCTGGGGGGGTAACACTGAAGCTTTCTTT.

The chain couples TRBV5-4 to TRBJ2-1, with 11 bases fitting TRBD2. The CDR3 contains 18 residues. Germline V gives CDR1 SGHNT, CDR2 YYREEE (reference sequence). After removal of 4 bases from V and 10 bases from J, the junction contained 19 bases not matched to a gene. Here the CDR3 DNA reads TGTGCCAGCAGCCCACGGGGTAGCGGGGGGGTCTACAGAAGGGAGCAGTTCTTC. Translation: CASSPRGSGGVYRREQFF. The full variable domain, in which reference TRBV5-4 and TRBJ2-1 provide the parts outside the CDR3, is ETGVTQSPTHLIKTRGQQVTLRCSSQSGHNTVSWYQQALGQGPQFIFQYYREEENGRGNFPPRFSGLQFPNYSSELNVNALELDDSALYLCASSPRGSGGVYRREQFFGPGTRLTVL.

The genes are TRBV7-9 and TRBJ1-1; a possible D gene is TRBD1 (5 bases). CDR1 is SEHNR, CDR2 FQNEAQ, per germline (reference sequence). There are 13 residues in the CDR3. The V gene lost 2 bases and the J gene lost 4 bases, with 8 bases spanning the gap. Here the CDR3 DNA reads TGTGCCAGCAGCTTACAGGGATCCACTGAAGCTTTCTTT. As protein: CASSLQGSTEAFF.

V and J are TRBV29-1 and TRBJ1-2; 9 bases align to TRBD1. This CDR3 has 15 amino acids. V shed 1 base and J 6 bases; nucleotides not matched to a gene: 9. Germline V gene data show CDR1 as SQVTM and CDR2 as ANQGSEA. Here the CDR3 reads CSVEVRDRVIDGYTF. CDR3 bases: TGCAGCGTTGAAGTCCGGGACAGGGTTATTGATGGCTACACCTTC.

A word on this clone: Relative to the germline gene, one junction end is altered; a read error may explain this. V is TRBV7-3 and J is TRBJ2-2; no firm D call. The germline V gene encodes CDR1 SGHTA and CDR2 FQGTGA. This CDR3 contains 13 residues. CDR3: CASSPQNAGELFF. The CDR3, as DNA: TGTGCCAGCAGCCCTCAGAACGCCGGGGAGCTGTTTTTT.

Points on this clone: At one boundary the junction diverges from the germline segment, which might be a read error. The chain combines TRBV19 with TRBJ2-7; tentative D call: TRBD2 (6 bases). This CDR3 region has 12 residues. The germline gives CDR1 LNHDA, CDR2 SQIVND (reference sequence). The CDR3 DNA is TGTGCCAGTAATTCGGGTGGGGGGACCCGAGACTTC. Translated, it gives CASNSGGGTRDF.

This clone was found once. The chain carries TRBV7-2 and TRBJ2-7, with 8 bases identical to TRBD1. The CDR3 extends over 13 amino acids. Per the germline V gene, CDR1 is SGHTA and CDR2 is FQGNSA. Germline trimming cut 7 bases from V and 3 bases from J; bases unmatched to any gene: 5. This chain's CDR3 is CASNPGGNYEQYF. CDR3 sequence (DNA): TGTGCCAGCAACCCAGGGGGCAACTACGAGCAGTACTTC. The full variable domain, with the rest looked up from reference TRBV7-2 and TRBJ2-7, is GAGVSQSPSNKVTEKGKDVELRCDPISGHTALYWYRQSLGQGLEFLIYFQGNSAPDKSGLPSDRFSAERTGGSVSTLTIQRTQQEDSAVYLCASNPGGNYEQYFGPGTRLTVT.

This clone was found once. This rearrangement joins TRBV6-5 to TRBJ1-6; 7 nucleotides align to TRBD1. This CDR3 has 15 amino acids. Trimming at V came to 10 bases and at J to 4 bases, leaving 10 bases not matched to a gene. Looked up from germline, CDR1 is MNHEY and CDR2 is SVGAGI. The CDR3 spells CATQGGLGYNSPLHF. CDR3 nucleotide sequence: TGTGCCACCCAGGGGGGACTCGGGTATAATTCACCCCTCCACTTT.